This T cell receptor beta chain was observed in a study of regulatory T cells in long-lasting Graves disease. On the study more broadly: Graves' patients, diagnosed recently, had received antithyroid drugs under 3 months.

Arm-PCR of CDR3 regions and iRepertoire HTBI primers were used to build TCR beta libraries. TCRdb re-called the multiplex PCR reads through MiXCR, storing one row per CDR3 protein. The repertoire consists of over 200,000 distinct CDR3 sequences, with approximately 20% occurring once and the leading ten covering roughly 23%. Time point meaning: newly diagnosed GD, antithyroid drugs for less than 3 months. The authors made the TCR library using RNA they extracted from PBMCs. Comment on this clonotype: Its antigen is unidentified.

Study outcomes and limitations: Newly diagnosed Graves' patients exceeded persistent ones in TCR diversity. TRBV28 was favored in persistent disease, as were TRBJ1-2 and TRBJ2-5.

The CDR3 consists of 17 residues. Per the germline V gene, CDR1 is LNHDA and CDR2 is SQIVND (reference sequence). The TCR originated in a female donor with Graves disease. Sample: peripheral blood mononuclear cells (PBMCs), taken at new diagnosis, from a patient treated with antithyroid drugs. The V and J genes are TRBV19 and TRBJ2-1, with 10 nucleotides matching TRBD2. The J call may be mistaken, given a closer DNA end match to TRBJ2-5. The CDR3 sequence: CASTPNNLAGVRETQYF. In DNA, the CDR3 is TGTGCCAGTACCCCAAACAACCTAGCGGGAGTTCGGGAGACCCAGTACTTC.